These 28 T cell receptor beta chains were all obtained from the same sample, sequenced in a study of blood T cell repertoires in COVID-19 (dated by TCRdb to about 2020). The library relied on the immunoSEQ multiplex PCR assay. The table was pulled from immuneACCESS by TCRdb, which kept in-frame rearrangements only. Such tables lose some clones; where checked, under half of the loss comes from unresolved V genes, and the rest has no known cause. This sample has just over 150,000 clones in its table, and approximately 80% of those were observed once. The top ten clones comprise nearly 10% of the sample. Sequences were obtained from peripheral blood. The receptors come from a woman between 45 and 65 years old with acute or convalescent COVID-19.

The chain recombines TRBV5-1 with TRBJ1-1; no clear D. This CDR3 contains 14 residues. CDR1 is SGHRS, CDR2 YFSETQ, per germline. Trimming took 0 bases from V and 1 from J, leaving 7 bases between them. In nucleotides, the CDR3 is TGCGCCAGCAGCTTGGTAGTCGCGAACACTGAAGCTTTCTTT. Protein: CASSLVVANTEAFF.

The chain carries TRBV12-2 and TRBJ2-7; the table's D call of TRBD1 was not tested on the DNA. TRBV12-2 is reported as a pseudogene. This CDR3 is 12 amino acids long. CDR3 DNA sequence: TGTTCGGGGGGGACAGGGAGTTACGAGCAGTACTTC. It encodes CSGGTGSYEQYF.

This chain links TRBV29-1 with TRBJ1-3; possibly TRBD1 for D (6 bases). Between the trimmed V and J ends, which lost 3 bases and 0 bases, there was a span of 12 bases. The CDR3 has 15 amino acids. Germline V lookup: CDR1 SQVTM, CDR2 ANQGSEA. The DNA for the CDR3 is TGCAGCGTTGAGGCCCAGGGGTTCTCTGGAAACACCATATATTTT. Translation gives CSVEAQGFSGNTIYF. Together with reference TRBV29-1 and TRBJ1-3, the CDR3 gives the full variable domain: SAVISQKPSRDICQRGTSLTIQCQVDSQVTMMFWYRQQPGQSLTLIATANQGSEATYESGFVIDKFPISRPNLTFSTLTVSNMSPEDSSIYLCSVEAQGFSGNTIYFGEGSWLTVV.

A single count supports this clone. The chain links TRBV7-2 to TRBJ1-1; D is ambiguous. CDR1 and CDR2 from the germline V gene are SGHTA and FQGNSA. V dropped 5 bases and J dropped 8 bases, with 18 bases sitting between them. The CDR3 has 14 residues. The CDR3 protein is CASSVQGGSSEAFF. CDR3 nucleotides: TGTGCCAGCAGCGTCCAAGGAGGCTCATCCGAAGCTTTCTTT.

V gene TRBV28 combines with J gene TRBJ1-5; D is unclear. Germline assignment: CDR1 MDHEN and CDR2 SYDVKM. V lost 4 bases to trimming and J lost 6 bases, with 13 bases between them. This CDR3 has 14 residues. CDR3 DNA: TGTGCCAGCAGTTACCTCCTCGGTCCTCAGCCCCAGCATTTT. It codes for CASSYLLGPQPQHF.

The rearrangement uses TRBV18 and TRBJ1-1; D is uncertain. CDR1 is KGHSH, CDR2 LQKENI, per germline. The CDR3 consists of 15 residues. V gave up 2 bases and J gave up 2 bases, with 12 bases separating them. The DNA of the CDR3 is TGTGCCAGCTCACCATGGGAGGAGATCAACACTGAAGCTTTCTTT. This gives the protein CASSPWEEINTEAFF.

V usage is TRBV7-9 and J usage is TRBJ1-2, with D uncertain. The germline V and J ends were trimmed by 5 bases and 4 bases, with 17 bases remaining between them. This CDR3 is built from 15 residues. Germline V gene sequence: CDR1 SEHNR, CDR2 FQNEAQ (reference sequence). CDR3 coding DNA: TGTGCCAGCAGCCCCCGGAGCTCTCCCCTCTATGGCTACACCTTC. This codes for CASSPRSSPLYGYTF.

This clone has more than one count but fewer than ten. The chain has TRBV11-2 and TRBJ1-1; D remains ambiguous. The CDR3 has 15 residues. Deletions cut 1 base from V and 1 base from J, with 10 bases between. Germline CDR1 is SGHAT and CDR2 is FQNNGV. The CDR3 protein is CASSLAAQWNTEAFF. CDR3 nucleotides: TGTGCCAGCAGCTTAGCCGCTCAGTGGAACACTGAAGCTTTCTTT.

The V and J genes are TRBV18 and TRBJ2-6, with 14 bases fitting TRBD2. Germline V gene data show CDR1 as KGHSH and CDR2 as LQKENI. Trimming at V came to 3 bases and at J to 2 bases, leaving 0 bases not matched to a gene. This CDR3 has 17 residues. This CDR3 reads CASSPGLAGAGANVLTF. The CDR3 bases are TGTGCCAGCTCACCGGGACTAGCGGGAGCTGGGGCCAACGTCCTGACTTTC. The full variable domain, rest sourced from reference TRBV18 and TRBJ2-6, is NAGVMQNPRHLVRRRGQEARLRCSPMKGHSHVYWYRQLPEEGLKFMVYLQKENIIDESGMPKERFSAEFPKEGPSILRIQQVVRGDSAAYFCASSPGLAGAGANVLTFGAGSRLTVL.

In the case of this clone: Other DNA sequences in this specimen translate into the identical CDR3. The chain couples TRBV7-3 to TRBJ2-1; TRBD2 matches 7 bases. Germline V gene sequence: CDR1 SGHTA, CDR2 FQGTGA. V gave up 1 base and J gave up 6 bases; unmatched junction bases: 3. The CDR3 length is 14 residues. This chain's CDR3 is CASSLSGRGNEQFF. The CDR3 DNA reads TGTGCCAGCAGCTTAAGCGGGAGAGGCAATGAGCAGTTCTTC.

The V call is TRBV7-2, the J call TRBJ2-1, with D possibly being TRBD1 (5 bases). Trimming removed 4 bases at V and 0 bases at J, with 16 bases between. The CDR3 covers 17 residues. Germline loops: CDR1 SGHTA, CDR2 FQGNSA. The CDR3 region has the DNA TGTGCCAGCAGCTCGGTTGGGGCGGTAGGCTCCTACAATGAGCAGTTCTTC. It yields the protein CASSSVGAVGSYNEQFF.

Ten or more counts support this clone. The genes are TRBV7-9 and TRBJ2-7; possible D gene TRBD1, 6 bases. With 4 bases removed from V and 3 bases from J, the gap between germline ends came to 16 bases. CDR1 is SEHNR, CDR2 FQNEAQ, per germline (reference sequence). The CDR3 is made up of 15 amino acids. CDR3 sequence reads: CASSWSLQGNYEQYF. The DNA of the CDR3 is TGTGCCAGCAGCTGGAGCTTACAGGGAAACTACGAGCAGTACTTC.

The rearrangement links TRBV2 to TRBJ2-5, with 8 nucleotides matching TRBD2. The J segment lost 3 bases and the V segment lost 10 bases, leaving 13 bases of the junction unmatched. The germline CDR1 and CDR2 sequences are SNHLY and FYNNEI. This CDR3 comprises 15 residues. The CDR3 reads CATFSGTSPKETQYF. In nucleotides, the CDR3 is TGTGCCACCTTTTCCGGGACTAGTCCCAAAGAGACCCAGTACTTC.

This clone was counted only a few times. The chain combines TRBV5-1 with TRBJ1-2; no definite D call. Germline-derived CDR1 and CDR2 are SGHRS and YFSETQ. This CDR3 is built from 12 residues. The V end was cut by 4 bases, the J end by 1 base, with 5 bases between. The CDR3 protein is CASSDNNYGYTF. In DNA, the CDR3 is TGCGCCAGCAGCGACAATAACTATGGCTACACCTTC. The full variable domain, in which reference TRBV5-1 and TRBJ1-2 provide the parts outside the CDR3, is KAGVTQTPRYLIKTRGQQVTLSCSPISGHRSVSWYQQTPGQGLQFLFEYFSETQRNKGNFPGRFSGRQFSNSRSEMNVSTLELGDSALYLCASSDNNYGYTFGSGTRLTVV.

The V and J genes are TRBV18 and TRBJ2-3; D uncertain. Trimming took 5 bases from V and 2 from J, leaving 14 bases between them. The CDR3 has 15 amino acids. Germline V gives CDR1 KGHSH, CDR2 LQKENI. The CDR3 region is CASSSVVRSTDTQYF. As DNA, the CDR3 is TGTGCCAGCTCATCGGTAGTACGCTCCACAGATACGCAGTATTTT.

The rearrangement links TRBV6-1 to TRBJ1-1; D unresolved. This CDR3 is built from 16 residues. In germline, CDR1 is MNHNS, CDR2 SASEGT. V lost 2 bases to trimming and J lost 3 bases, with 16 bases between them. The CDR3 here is CASSESLARRDTEAFF. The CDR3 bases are TGTGCCAGCAGTGAATCCCTCGCCCGGAGGGACACTGAAGCTTTCTTT.

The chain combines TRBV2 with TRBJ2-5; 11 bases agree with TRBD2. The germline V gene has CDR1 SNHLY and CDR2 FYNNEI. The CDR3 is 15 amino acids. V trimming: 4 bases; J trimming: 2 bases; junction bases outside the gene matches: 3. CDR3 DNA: TGTGCCAGCAGTGGAAGGACTAGCGGGCAAGAGACCCAGTACTTC. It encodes CASSGRTSGQETQYF.

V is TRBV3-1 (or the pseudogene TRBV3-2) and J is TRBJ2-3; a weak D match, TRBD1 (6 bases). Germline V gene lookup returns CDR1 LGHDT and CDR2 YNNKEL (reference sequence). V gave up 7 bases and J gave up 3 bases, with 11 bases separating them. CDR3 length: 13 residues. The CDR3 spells CASIQRGTDTQYF. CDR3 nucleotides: TGTGCCAGCATTCAAAGGGGGACAGATACGCAGTATTTT.

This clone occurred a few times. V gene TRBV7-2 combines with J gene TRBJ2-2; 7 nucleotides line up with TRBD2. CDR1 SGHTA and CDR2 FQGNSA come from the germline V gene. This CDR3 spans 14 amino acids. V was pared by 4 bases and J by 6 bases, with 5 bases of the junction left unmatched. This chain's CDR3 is CASSSERDAGELFF. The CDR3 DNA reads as TGTGCCAGCAGCTCAGAGCGGGATGCCGGGGAGCTGTTTTTT.

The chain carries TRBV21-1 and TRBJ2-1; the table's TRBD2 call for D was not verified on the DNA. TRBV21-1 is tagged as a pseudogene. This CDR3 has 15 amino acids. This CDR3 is CASSNWEGHLYEQFF. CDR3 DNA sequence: TGTGCCAGCAGCAACTGGGAGGGCCATCTCTATGAGCAGTTCTTC.

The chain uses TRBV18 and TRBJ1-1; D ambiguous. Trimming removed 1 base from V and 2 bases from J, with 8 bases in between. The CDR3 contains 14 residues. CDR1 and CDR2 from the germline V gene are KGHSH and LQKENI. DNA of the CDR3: TGTGCCAGCTCACCACAGGGAGAAAACACTGAAGCTTTCTTT. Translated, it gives CASSPQGENTEAFF.

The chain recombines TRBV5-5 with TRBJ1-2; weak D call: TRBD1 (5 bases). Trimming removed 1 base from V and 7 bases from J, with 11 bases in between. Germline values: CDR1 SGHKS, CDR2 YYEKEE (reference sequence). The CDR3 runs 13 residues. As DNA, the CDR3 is TGTGCCAGCAGCTTGCTAGGGGCAGGTGGCTACACCTTC. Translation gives CASSLLGAGGYTF.

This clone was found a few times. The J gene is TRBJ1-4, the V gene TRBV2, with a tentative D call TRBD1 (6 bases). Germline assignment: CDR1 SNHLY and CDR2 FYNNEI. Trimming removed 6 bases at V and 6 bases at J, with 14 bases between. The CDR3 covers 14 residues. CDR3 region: CASRNRVGDEKLFF. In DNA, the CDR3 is TGTGCCAGCAGGAACAGGGTGGGTGATGAAAAACTGTTTTTT.

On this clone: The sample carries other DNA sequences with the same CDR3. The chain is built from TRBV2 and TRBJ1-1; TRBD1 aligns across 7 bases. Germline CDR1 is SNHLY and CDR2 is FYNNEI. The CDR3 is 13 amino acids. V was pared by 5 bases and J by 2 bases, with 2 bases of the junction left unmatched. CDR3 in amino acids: CASSQGVNTEAFF. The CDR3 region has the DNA TGTGCCAGCAGTCAGGGGGTAAACACTGAAGCTTTCTTT.

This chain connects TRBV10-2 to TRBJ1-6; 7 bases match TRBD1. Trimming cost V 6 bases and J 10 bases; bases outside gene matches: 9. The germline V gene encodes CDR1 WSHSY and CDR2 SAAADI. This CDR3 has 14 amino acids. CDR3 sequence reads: CASSFDREASPLHF. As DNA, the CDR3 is TGCGCCAGCAGCTTCGACAGGGAAGCCTCACCCCTCCACTTT.

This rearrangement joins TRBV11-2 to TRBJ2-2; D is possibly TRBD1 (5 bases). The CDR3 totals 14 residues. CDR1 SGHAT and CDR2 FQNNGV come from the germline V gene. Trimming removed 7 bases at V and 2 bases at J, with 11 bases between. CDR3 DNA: TGTGCCAGCACCCGCGGACATAACACCGGGGAGCTGTTTTTT. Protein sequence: CASTRGHNTGELFF.

Here the CDR3 DNA reads TGCGCCAGCAGTTCGTCAGGGCGAAACATTCAGTACTTC. Amino acids: CASSSSGRNIQYF. The rearrangement links TRBV10-1 to TRBJ2-4; TRBD1 is a possible D gene (5 bases). The germline V and J ends were trimmed by 5 bases and 6 bases, with 11 bases remaining between them. CDR1 is WNHNN and CDR2 is SYGVQD in the germline V gene (reference sequence). CDR3 length equals 13 residues.

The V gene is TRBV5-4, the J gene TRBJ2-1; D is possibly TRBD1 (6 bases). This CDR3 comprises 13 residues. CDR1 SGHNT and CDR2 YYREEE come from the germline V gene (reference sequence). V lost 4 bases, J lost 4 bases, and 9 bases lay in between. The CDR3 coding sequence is TGTGCCAGCAGCCTTACAGGGTACAATGAGCAGTTCTTC. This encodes CASSLTGYNEQFF.